The 15 T cell receptor beta chains below all came from one sample that was sequenced in a study of control samples from healthy donors and cancer patients. Profiled with immunoSEQ multiplex PCR; TCRdb holds only in-frame clones, not every one. The sample lists around 100,000 clones; about nine tenths were seen once. The specimen was blood. The receptors were sampled from a woman aged 18 to 35 in good health.

J is TRBJ2-1 and V is TRBV5-6, with D possibly matching TRBD2 (6 bases). This CDR3 region has 16 residues. The V and J ends lost 1 base and 5 bases respectively, with 16 bases between them. Germline V lookup: CDR1 SGHDT, CDR2 YYEEEE. The CDR3, as DNA: TGTGCCAGCAGCTTGAAGTTCGGGACTCTCAACAATGAGCAGTTCTTC. Translating gives CASSLKFGTLNNEQFF.

The V call is TRBV5-1, the J call TRBJ1-2; maybe TRBD1 (6 bases). CDR1 is SGHRS, CDR2 YFSETQ, per germline. The CDR3 consists of 12 residues. The ends were cut back, 5 bases at V and 8 bases at J, with 13 bases in the middle. CDR3: CASRRSGDGYTF. CDR3 coding DNA: TGCGCCAGCAGACGCTCAGGGGACGGCTACACCTTC.

In its sample, this clone was seen once. The chain links TRBV3-1 (or the pseudogene TRBV3-2) to TRBJ2-3; 11 bases map to TRBD2. Germline V CDR1 and CDR2: LGHDT, YNNKEL (reference sequence). The CDR3 runs 17 residues. V was clipped by 3 bases and J by 6 bases; unmatched bases: 11. The CDR3 sequence is CASSHLMIAGGRDTQYF. The CDR3 nucleotides are TGTGCCAGCAGCCACTTGATGATAGCGGGGGGGCGGGATACGCAGTATTTT.

The V gene is TRBV5-8, the J gene TRBJ1-5, with D possibly being TRBD1 (6 bases). Per the germline V gene, CDR1 is SGHTS and CDR2 is YDEGEE. This CDR3 is built from 16 residues. V was trimmed by 0 bases and J by 4 bases, leaving 14 bases between them. CDR3 in DNA: TGTGCCAGCAGCTTGGCAACAGGGTTAGGGAATCAGCCCCAGCATTTT. Translation gives CASSLATGLGNQPQHF.

Only one count was recorded for this clone. The gene calls are TRBV6-4 and TRBJ2-6; D remains ambiguous. This CDR3 is built from 15 residues. Germline V CDR1 and CDR2: MRHNA, SNTAGT. With 0 bases removed from V and 0 bases from J, the gap between germline ends came to 3 bases. Here the CDR3 DNA reads TGTGCCAGCAGTGACTCGAACTCTGGGGCCAACGTCCTGACTTTC. This sequence encodes CASSDSNSGANVLTF.

The gene calls are TRBV29-1 and TRBJ1-1; possible D gene TRBD1, 5 bases. The V end lost 4 bases, the J end lost 8 bases, and 11 bases lay between the germline ends. The CDR3 has 11 amino acids. Germline CDR1 is SQVTM and CDR2 is ANQGSEA. The CDR3 region is CSVVVRGEAFF. In DNA, the CDR3 is TGCAGCGTTGTTGTCCGGGGCGAAGCTTTCTTT.

This clone was recorded only once. The J gene is TRBJ1-2, the V gene TRBV27; 7 bases line up with TRBD1. Germline V CDR1 and CDR2: MNHEY, SMNVEV (reference sequence). Unmatched junction bases numbered 15, after V lost 5 bases and J lost 6 bases. CDR3 length: 16 amino acids. CDR3 coding DNA: TGTGCCAGCAGTCTCAGGAATGACAGGGACATGGATGGCTACACCTTC. It yields the protein CASSLRNDRDMDGYTF.

This clone was counted a single time. CDR3 loop: CASSLAEAGAKNIQYF. CDR3 in DNA: TGTGCCAGCAGCTTAGCGGAGGCAGGGGCCAAAAACATTCAGTACTTC. The chain employs TRBV7-9 and TRBJ2-4; D possibly uses TRBD1 or TRBD2 (5 bases each). Trimming left V 0 bases short and J 1 base short, with 10 bases between. CDR3 length equals 16 residues. Per germline, CDR1 SEHNR and CDR2 FQNEAQ (reference sequence).

The chain joins TRBV7-6 to TRBJ1-2; D is ambiguous. Trimming pared 1 base from V and 4 bases from J, leaving 7 bases between. The CDR3 extends over 13 amino acids. In germline, CDR1 is SGHVS, CDR2 FNYEAQ. CDR3 sequence: CASSLGAIYGYTF. CDR3 nucleotides: TGTGCCAGCAGCTTAGGGGCAATCTATGGCTACACCTTC.

The chain employs TRBV19 and TRBJ1-1; D is possibly TRBD1 (5 bases). Germline values: CDR1 LNHDA, CDR2 SQIVND (reference sequence). V gave up 4 bases and J gave up 0 bases, with 18 bases separating them. There are 17 residues in the CDR3. CDR3 coding DNA: TGTGCCAGTAGTAAGAGGGGAGACACTTTCATGAACACTGAAGCTTTCTTT. As protein: CASSKRGDTFMNTEAFF.

This clone occurred a few times. V usage is TRBV7-9 and J usage is TRBJ1-1; D is perhaps TRBD1 (5 bases). CDR3 length: 13 amino acids. Per germline, CDR1 SEHNR and CDR2 FQNEAQ (reference sequence). V was cut by 6 bases and J by 8 bases, with 16 bases left in between. CDR3 in DNA: TGTGCCAGCAGTCCGAAGGGGCCTAACGAAGCTTTCTTT. Protein: CASSPKGPNEAFF.

The chain combines TRBV5-8 with TRBJ2-7, with 10 bases that match TRBD1. Germline V gene sequence: CDR1 SGHTS, CDR2 YDEGEE. The CDR3 covers 16 residues. The ends lost 0 bases at V and 3 bases at J; junction bases unmatched: 6. This CDR3 reads CASSLAGGTGVYEQYF. In DNA form, the CDR3 reads TGTGCCAGCAGCTTGGCCGGCGGGACAGGGGTCTACGAGCAGTACTTC.

The rearrangement uses TRBV7-9 and TRBJ1-2; possible D gene TRBD1, 5 bases. Germline-derived CDR1 and CDR2 are SEHNR and FQNEAQ (reference sequence). V dropped 5 bases and J dropped 3 bases, with 10 bases sitting between them. The CDR3 covers 13 residues. The CDR3 nucleotides read TGTGCCAGCAGCCGGGACGTAGACTATGGCTACACCTTC. Translation gives CASSRDVDYGYTF.

This clone was detected only a few times. The J gene is TRBJ1-6, the V gene TRBV2; possible D gene TRBD1, 5 bases. The V end lost 5 bases, the J end lost 7 bases, and 12 bases lay between the germline ends. There are 14 residues in the CDR3. Germline V gene lookup returns CDR1 SNHLY and CDR2 FYNNEI. As DNA, the CDR3 is TGTGCCAGCAGTCAGACAGCCGCGAATTCACCCCTCCACTTT. Its protein product is CASSQTAANSPLHF.

J is TRBJ2-5 and V is TRBV5-6; D is possibly TRBD1 or TRBD2 (5 bases each). V was clipped by 2 bases and J by 4 bases, with 12 bases between them. Per germline, CDR1 SGHDT and CDR2 YYEEEE. The CDR3 covers 14 residues. CDR3 DNA sequence: TGTGCCAGCAGCTTCCGGGACGGAAGAGAGACCCAGTACTTC. The encoded protein is CASSFRDGRETQYF. The full variable domain, with the rest looked up from reference TRBV5-6 and TRBJ2-5, is DAGVTQSPTHLIKTRGQQVTLRCSPKSGHDTVSWYQQALGQGPQFIFQYYEEEERQRGNFPDRFSGHQFPNYSSELNVNALLLGDSALYLCASSFRDGRETQYFGPGTRLLVL.